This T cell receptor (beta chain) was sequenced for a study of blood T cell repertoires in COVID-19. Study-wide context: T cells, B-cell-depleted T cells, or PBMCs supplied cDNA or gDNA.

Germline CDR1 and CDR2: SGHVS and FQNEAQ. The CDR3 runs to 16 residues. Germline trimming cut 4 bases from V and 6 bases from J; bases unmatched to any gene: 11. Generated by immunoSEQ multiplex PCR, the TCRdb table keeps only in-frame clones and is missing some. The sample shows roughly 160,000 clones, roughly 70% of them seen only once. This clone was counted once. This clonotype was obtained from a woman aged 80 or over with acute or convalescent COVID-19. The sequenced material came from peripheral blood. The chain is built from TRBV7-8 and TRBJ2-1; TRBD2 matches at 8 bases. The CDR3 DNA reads TGTGCCAGCAGCTGGTCGGGCGGGAGCGGGGGCAATGAGCAGTTCTTC. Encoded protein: CASSWSGGSGGNEQFF.